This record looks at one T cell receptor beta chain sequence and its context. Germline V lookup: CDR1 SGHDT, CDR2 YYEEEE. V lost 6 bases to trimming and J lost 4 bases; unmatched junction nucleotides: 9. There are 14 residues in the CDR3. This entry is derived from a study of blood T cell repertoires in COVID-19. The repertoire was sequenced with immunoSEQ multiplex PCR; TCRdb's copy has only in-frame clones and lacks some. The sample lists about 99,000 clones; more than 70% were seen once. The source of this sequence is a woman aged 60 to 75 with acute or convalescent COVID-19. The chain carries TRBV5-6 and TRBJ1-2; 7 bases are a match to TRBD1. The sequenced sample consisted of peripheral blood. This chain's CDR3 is CASTLTGTAYGYTF. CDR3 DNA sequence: TGTGCCAGCACCCTAACCGGGACAGCCTATGGCTACACCTTC.